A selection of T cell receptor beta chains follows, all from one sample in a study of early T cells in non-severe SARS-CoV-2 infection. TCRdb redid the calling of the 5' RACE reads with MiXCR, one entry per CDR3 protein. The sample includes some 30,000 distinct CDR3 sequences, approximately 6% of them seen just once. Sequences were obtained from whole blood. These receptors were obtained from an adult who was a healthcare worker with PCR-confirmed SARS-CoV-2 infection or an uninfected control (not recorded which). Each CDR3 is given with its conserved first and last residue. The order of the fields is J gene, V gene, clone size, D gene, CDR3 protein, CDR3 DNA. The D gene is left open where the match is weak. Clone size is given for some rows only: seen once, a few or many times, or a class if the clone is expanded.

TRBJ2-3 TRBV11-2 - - CASSAEGAWGTDTQYF TGTGCCAGCAGCGCGGAGGGGGCGTGGGGCACAGATACGCAGTATTTT
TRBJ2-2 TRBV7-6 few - CASSLIREAGELFF TGTGCCAGCAGCTTAATCAGGGAAGCCGGGGAGCTGTTTTTT
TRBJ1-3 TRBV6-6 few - CASSSGVPGNTIYF TGTGCCAGCAGCTCAGGAGTCCCTGGAAACACCATATATTTT
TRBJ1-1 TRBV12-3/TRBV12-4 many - CASSLSAGNTEAFF TGTGCCAGCAGTTTGTCAGCGGGGAACACTGAAGCTTTCTTT
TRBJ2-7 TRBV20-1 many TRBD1 CSAKSGTGRGEQYF TGCAGTGCAAAATCCGGGACAGGGAGGGGTGAGCAGTACTTC
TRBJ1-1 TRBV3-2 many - CASSQVASGTEAFF -
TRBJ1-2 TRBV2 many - CASRLSQAYGYTF TGTGCCAGCAGGTTGTCACAGGCCTATGGCTACACCTTC
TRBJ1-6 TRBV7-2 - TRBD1 CASSPSRRQGLNSPLHF TGTGCCAGCAGCCCCAGCCGCCGACAGGGACTTAATTCACCCCTCCACTTT
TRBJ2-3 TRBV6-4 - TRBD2 CASSDGTSGTDTQYF TGTGCCAGCAGTGACGGGACTAGCGGCACAGATACGCAGTATTTT
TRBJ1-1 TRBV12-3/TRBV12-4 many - CASSAENTEAFF TGTGCCAGCAGCGCAGAGAACACTGAAGCTTTCTTT
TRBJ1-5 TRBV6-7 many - CASRGRSGNQPQHF TGTGCCAGCCGTGGACGGTCGGGCAATCAGCCCCAGCATTTT
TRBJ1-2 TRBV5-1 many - CASSSATESYGYTF TGCGCCAGCAGCTCCGCGACAGAGTCCTATGGCTACACCTTC
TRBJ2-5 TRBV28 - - CASSPPGEVETQYF TGTGCCAGCAGCCCACCGGGGGAGGTAGAGACCCAGTACTTC
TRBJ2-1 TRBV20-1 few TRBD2 CSASVAGGTDNEQFF TGCAGTGCTAGTGTAGCGGGGGGAACCGACAATGAGCAGTTCTTC